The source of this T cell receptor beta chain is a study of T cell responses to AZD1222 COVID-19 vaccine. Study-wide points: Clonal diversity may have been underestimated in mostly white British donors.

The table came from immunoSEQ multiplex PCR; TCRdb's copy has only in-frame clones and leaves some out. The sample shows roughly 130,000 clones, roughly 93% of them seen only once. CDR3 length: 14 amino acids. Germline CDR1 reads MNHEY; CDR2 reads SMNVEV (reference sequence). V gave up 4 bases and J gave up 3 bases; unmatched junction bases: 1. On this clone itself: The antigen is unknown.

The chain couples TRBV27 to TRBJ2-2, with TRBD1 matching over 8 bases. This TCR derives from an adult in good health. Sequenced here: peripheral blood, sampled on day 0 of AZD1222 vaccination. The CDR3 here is CASSWGQDTGELFF. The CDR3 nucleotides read TGTGCCAGCAGTTGGGGACAGGACACCGGGGAGCTGTTTTTT.